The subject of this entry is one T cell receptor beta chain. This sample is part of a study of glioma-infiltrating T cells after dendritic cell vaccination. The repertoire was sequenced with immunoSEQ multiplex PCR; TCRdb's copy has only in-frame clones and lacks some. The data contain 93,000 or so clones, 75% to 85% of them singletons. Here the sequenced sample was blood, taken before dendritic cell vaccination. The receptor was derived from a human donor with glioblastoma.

CDR3 nucleotide sequence: TGTGCCAGCAGTTACTTTTCTACAGGGGCCTATGGCTACACCTTC. Translated, it gives CASSYFSTGAYGYTF. V is TRBV6-5 and J is TRBJ1-2; 7 nucleotides align to TRBD1. Trimming removed 1 base from V and 4 bases from J; junction bases left unmatched: 6. Germline values: CDR1 MNHEY, CDR2 SVGAGI. CDR3 length: 15 amino acids.